These 7 T cell receptor beta chains were all obtained from the same sample, sequenced in a study. TCRdb itself ran the RT-PCR reads through MiXCR, one entry per CDR3 protein. The data hold more than 600,000 distinct CDR3 sequences, with 12% to 15% observed a single time. Sequencing was carried out using memory CD4+ T cells from blood. Receptors were obtained from a female donor in good health, serving as a healthy control.

CDR3 amino acids: CASMDRTDTQYF. In nucleotides, the CDR3 is TGCGCCAGCATGGACCGCACAGATACGCAGTATTTT. The chain is built from TRBV5-1 and TRBJ2-3; D remains unclear. The V gene lost 6 bases and the J gene lost 1 base, with 6 bases spanning the gap. Looked up from germline, CDR1 is SGHRS and CDR2 is YFSETQ. The CDR3 is made up of 12 amino acids.

In its sample, this clonotype was seen many times. This chain links TRBV7-2 with TRBJ2-1, with TRBD1 as a possible D gene (5 bases). The germline CDR1 and CDR2 sequences are SGHTA and FQGNSA. Trimming pared 4 bases from V and 5 bases from J, leaving 12 bases between. The CDR3 totals 14 residues. In DNA, the CDR3 is TGTGCCAGCAGCTGGGGTGCAGGGAACAATGAGCAGTTCTTC. This codes for CASSWGAGNNEQFF.

This chain uses TRBV28 with TRBJ1-2; 7 bases fit TRBD1. CDR1 and CDR2 from the germline V gene are MDHEN and SYDVKM. The CDR3 is made up of 15 amino acids. J gave up 3 bases and V 5 bases, and 9 bases lay outside the gene matches. The CDR3 is CASSQGGEGYYGYTF. As DNA, the CDR3 is TGTGCCAGCAGTCAAGGGGGCGAGGGGTACTATGGCTACACCTTC.

This clonotype was observed a handful of times. The chain employs TRBV6-6 and TRBJ1-2; D gene unclear. The length of the CDR3 is 13 residues. Germline CDR1 MNHNY, CDR2 SVGAGI (reference sequence). V lost 0 bases, J lost 8 bases, and 10 bases lay in between. CDR3 protein: CASSYSGVRGYTF. CDR3 nucleotides: TGTGCCAGCAGTTACTCCGGGGTTCGCGGCTACACCTTC.

This clonotype was seen a handful of times. J is TRBJ1-3 and V is TRBV4-3, with 7 bases identical to TRBD1. The V gene's germline CDR1 is LGHNA and CDR2 YSLEER. Germline trimming cut 0 bases from V and 2 bases from J; bases unmatched to any gene: 10. CDR3 length equals 18 residues. The CDR3 sequence is CASSQDPDHRGPGNTIYF. The CDR3 DNA follows: TGCGCCAGCAGCCAAGATCCGGATCACAGGGGCCCTGGAAACACCATATATTTT.

This clonotype was counted only a few times. This chain connects TRBV20-1 to TRBJ2-5, with TRBD2 matching over 8 bases. Germline lookup yields CDR1 DFQATT and CDR2 SNEGSKA (reference sequence). Trimming at V came to 0 bases and at J to 5 bases, leaving 11 bases not matched to a gene. The CDR3 covers 16 residues. The CDR3 sequence is CSARDFLTSGIETQYF. Here the CDR3 DNA reads TGCAGTGCTAGAGATTTCCTTACTAGCGGAATCGAGACCCAGTACTTC.

This clonotype was observed at least ten times. One junction end disagrees with the germline gene, perhaps due to a read error. The gene calls are TRBV4-1 and TRBJ1-1; D not certain. Germline V gene data show CDR1 as MGHRA and CDR2 as YSYEKL. This CDR3 spans 16 amino acids. The CDR3 sequence is CASEVTLGGMNSEAFF. CDR3 coding DNA: TGCGCCAGCGAGGTAACTTTGGGCGGAATGAACAGTGAAGCTTTCTTT.